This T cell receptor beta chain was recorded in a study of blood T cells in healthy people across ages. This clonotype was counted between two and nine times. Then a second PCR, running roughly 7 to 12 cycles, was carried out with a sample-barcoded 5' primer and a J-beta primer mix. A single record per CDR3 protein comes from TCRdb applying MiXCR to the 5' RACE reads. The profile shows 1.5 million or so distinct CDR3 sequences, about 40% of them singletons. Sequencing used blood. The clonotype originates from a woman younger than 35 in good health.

The CDR3 here is CASSQYNRGHEAFF. The CDR3 region has the DNA TGTGCCAGCAGCCAATATAACAGGGGGCATGAAGCTTTCTTT. The genes are TRBV6-2 or TRBV6-3 and TRBJ1-1; TRBD1 matches 9 bases. The length of the CDR3 is 14 residues. Germline V lookup: CDR1 MNHEY, CDR2 SVGEGT. Trimming cost V 6 bases and J 7 bases; bases outside gene matches: 9.